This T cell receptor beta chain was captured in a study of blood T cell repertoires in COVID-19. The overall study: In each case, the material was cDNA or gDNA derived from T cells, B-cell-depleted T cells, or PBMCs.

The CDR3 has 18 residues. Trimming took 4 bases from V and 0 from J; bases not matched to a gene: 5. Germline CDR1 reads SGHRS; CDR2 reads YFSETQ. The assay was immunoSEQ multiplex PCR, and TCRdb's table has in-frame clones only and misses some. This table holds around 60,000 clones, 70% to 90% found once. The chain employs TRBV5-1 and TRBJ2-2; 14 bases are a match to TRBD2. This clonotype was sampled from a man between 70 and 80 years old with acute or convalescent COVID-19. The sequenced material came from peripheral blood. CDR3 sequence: CASSRGTSGGPNTGELFF. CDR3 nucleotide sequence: TGCGCCAGCAGCCGCGGGACTAGCGGGGGACCGAACACCGGGGAGCTGTTTTTT.